This T cell receptor beta chain was recorded in a study of T cell responses to AZD1222 COVID-19 vaccine (dated by TCRdb to about 2021). Regarding the research as a whole: AZD1222 recipients whose second dose came at about 4 weeks and those whose second dose came at about 12 weeks were combined into one group, since spike-specific TCR depth and breadth did not differ between the two schedules. TCR sequencing covered 233 trial participants: 207 given two doses of AZD1222 and approximately 26 given two doses of MenACWY control vaccine. Trial participants were enrolled by age into subgroups of 18-55, 56-69 and 70-plus years, and around 150, 29 and 61 TCR-sequenced participants, respectively, were included in these subgroups.

Taken with the paper, the label for time point translates to: baseline before first vaccination. Samples from vaccinated people were obtained from the UK trials COV001 and COV002, which included a single-blind randomized controlled phase 2/3 trial of AZD1222 (ChAdOx1 nCoV-19) in healthy adults. Trial participant PBMC samples were collected at day 0 and day 28 after the second dose for TCRbeta chain sequencing. The CDR3 regions of human TCRbeta chains were analyzed by immunosequencing. The study's own analysis went as follows. TCRs in the repertoires were compared against a reference library of SARS-CoV-2-specific TCRs that had been generated with the MIRA antigen-specificity platform. Breadth was defined as the fraction of unique TCRs that were SARS-CoV-2-associated, and depth was defined as the fraction of total T cells that were SARS-CoV-2-associated. Using the MIRA data, each spike-specific TCR was assigned both to the spike region to which the TCR was reactive and to a CD4 or CD8 class. Log10-transformed breadth and depth values were compared by one-way ANOVA with Sidak's multiple comparisons tests. Sourced from immuneACCESS, this table was stored by TCRdb with only in-frame sequences that have V and J called. A share of the clones is absent; for the studies checked, an unresolved V gene accounts for under half, and the remainder has no known explanation. Clonal size and the V and J genes are those of that table, whereas D and trimming came from the DNA. The sample has approximately 110,000 clones on record, around nine tenths of them singletons. The top ten clonotypes cover around a tenth of the sample.

The CDR3 runs 14 amino acids, cysteine and phenylalanine included. This entry keeps only the CDR3 DNA: 42 bases, framed from base 1. Compared with germline, V lacks 7 bases and J lacks 0 bases; bases without a gene match: 6. As encoded in the germline V gene (reference sequence), CDR1 is SGHAT while CDR2 is FQDESV. General conclusions and limits of the study: Most participants were white British and females outnumbered males, and the authors suggested that clonal diversity may have been underestimated. After two AZD1222 doses, both the breadth and the depth of spike-specific TCRs were significantly higher than at day 0 and than in MenACWY recipients. Vaccine-associated CD4 TCRs spanned the whole spike protein, with dominant responses in regions 160-218 and 743-854. Because no samples from the day 14 peak response were available, repertoires could be characterized only after the peak T cell response. Reportedly, close to half of the unique spike-specific TCRs recognized epitopes lying outside the regions that are mutated in the B.1.351 and B.1.1.7 variants. Conclusions about previously exposed vaccinees are limited because only a handful of AZD1222 recipients were SARS-CoV-2 seropositive at baseline. In the small 56-69-year group, the increase in depth fell short of significance, most likely because of low power.

This clone was seen only a few times. The antigen it recognizes is unknown. There are no base qualities to consult, and no much larger clone falls within one base. The sequences come from peripheral blood, collected on day 0 of AZD1222 vaccination. This receptor was identified in an adult in good health. The chain employs TRBV11-1 and TRBJ2-7; TRBD1 matches 7 bases in the middle. The CDR3 sequence is CASNDGTASYEQYF. The DNA sequence is as follows: TGTGCCAGCAACGACGGGACAGCCTCCTACGAGCAGTACTTC.